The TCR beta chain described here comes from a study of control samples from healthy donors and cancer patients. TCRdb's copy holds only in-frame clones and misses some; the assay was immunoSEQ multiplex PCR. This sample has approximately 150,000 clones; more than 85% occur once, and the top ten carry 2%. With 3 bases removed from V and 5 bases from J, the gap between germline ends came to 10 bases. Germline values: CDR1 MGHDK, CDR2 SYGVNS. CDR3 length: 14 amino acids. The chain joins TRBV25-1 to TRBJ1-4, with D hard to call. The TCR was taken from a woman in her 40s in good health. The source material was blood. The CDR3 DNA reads TGTGCCAGCAGTGAGCCTCCTAAGAATGAAAAACTGTTTTTT. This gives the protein CASSEPPKNEKLFF.